This T cell receptor (beta chain) was identified in a study of blood T cell repertoires in COVID-19. Turning to the study itself: The study drew acute and convalescent COVID-19 samples from the United States, Italy and Spain. PBMCs, B-cell-depleted T cells, or T cells provided the cDNA or gDNA that made up the material.

The CDR3 has 13 residues. V was trimmed by 8 bases and J by 10 bases, leaving 18 bases between them. Study processing details: Cell counts per sample came from amplifying reference gene primers. Libraries were prepared by immunoSEQ multiplex PCR; TCRdb keeps only in-frame clonotypes and omits some of them. V, J and clone size derive from that table, while D and trimming were established from the DNA sequence. The table has some 71,000 clones, around 87% seen once; the top ten hold approximately 5.3%. The chain recombines TRBV12-3 or TRBV12-4 with TRBJ2-1; tentative D call: TRBD2 (6 bases). Sequenced input: peripheral blood. The sequence derives from a man between 45 and 60 years old with acute or convalescent COVID-19. This CDR3 is CASSRDSQIEQFF. The CDR3 bases are TGTGCCAGCTCACGGGACTCCCAGATAGAGCAGTTCTTC.